The 30 T cell receptor beta chains given below trace back to one sample, sequenced in a study of CD8 T cell repertoires and HIV-1 epitope variants. Here immunoSEQ multiplex PCR was the method, and the copy in TCRdb shows in-frame clones only, minus some. The top ten hold roughly two fifths of the sample, which has about 5,000 clones, 60% to 80% seen once. Antigens of these TCRs are unknown. What was sequenced was cultured CD8+ T cells derived from PBMCs. Receptors originate from a male donor with HIV.

The chain employs TRBV18 and TRBJ2-3; D remains ambiguous. CDR1 KGHSH and CDR2 LQKENI come from the germline V gene. V was pared by 0 bases and J by 4 bases, with 5 bases between. CDR3 length: 13 amino acids. CDR3: CASSPPPSDTQYF. CDR3 coding DNA: TGTGCCAGCTCACCACCGCCGTCAGATACGCAGTATTTT.

This chain links TRBV11-2 with TRBJ2-3; TRBD1 agrees at 9 bases. CDR3 length: 16 residues. The germline V gene has CDR1 SGHAT and CDR2 FQNNGV. The junction had 4 bases not matched to a gene; V was cut back by 1 base and J by 2 bases. The CDR3 sequence is CASSLGGQGDTDTQYF. As DNA, the CDR3 is TGTGCCAGCAGCTTAGGGGGACAGGGCGACACAGATACGCAGTATTTT.

The genes are TRBV6-5 and TRBJ2-7, with D perhaps matching TRBD1 or TRBD2 (6 bases each). The ends were cut back, 6 bases at V and 2 bases at J, with 11 bases in the middle. CDR3 length equals 13 residues. Germline V gives CDR1 MNHEY, CDR2 SVGAGI. In DNA, the CDR3 is TGTGCCAGCAGGCAGGGGACTGCCTACGAGCAGTACTTC. This gives the protein CASRQGTAYEQYF.

The chain joins TRBV6-1 to TRBJ2-7, with D possibly being TRBD2 (6 bases). The CDR3 sequence is 15 residues long. The V and J ends lost 5 bases and 1 base respectively, with 15 bases between them. Germline V gene data show CDR1 as MNHNS and CDR2 as SASEGT. CDR3 protein: CASSSRTILSYEQYF. The CDR3 DNA is TGTGCCAGCAGTTCCCGGACTATCTTGTCCTACGAGCAGTACTTC.

The chain uses TRBV7-2 and TRBJ1-3; TRBD1 matches 11 bases. Per the germline V gene, CDR1 is SGHTA and CDR2 is FQGNSA. J was trimmed by 1 base and V by 1 base; bases with no gene match: 9. CDR3 length: 19 amino acids. The CDR3 DNA is TGTGCCAGCAGCTTAGTCGGACAGGGGGCCCCATCTTCTGGAAACACCATATATTTT. Encoded protein: CASSLVGQGAPSSGNTIYF.

The V call is TRBV23-1, the J call TRBJ2-5; 11 bases map to TRBD2. TRBV23-1 is given ORF status, its function remaining uncertain. The ends lost 2 bases at V and 1 base at J; junction bases unmatched: 12. The CDR3 is 19 amino acids. CDR3 DNA: TGCGCCAGCAGTCAAACTGCGTTGGTGGGACTAGCGGTCCAAGAGACCCAGTACTTC. This encodes CASSQTALVGLAVQETQYF.

This clone was picked up a small number of times. The chain uses TRBV7-2 and TRBJ1-5, with D maybe TRBD1 (5 bases). The CDR3 extends over 14 amino acids. V was trimmed by 2 bases and J by 2 bases, leaving 7 bases between them. Per germline, CDR1 SGHTA and CDR2 FQGNSA. The CDR3 loop is CASSLLQGNQPQHF. The CDR3 coding sequence is TGTGCCAGCAGCTTATTACAGGGCAATCAGCCCCAGCATTTT.

The V and J genes are TRBV18 and TRBJ2-5, with D unclear. The CDR3 runs to 13 residues. V lost 3 bases to trimming and J lost 5 bases, with 10 bases between them. Germline CDR1 and CDR2: KGHSH and LQKENI. The DNA of the CDR3 is TGTGCCAGCTCACCTCAAGGTGGGGAGACCCAGTACTTC. It specifies CASSPQGGETQYF.

The chain couples TRBV6-6 to TRBJ2-3, with D possibly matching TRBD2 (6 bases). V was pared by 6 bases and J by 2 bases, with 15 bases between. The CDR3 totals 15 residues. Germline CDR1 MNHNY, CDR2 SVGAGI (reference sequence). CDR3 in DNA: TGTGCCAGCAGGCGAGGGCCTAGCGCCACAGATACGCAGTATTTT. As protein: CASRRGPSATDTQYF.

The rearrangement uses TRBV7-9 and TRBJ2-5; D gene ambiguous. Trimming removed 1 base from V and 6 bases from J, with 0 bases in between. The CDR3 is 10 residues long. Germline values: CDR1 SEHNR, CDR2 FQNEAQ (reference sequence). CDR3 nucleotides: TGTGCCAGCAGCTTAGAGACCCAGTACTTC. This gives the protein CASSLETQYF. The variable domain in full, with the rest retrieved from reference TRBV7-9 and TRBJ2-5, is DTGVSQNPRHKITKRGQNVTFRCDPISEHNRLYWYRQTLGQGPEFLTYFQNEAQLEKSRLLSDRFSAERPKGSFSTLEIQRTEQGDSAMYLCASSLETQYFGPGTRLLVL.

V gene TRBV19 combines with J gene TRBJ2-7; 11 nucleotides match TRBD1. Germline lookup yields CDR1 LNHDA and CDR2 SQIVND (reference sequence). This CDR3 spans 14 amino acids. V shed 5 bases and J 7 bases; nucleotides not matched to a gene: 7. This chain's CDR3 is CASSPGQGAGEQYF. The CDR3 nucleotides read TGTGCCAGTAGTCCCGGACAGGGGGCGGGGGAGCAGTACTTC.

The V call is TRBV25-1, the J call TRBJ1-1, with D possibly TRBD1 on 6 matching bases. V shed 3 bases and J shed 1 base, with 18 bases lying between them. CDR1 is MGHDK and CDR2 is SYGVNS in the germline V gene. The CDR3 totals 17 residues. This chain's CDR3 is CASSDQAPSTGNTEAFF. The DNA for the CDR3 is TGTGCCAGCAGTGACCAGGCCCCATCGACAGGGAACACTGAAGCTTTCTTT.

This clone was recorded only once. This sequence joins TRBV15 and TRBJ2-3, with TRBD2 matching 9 bases. This CDR3 is built from 16 residues. Trimming at V came to 5 bases and at J to 2 bases, leaving 8 bases not matched to a gene. Germline V gene lookup returns CDR1 LNHNV and CDR2 YYDKDF (reference sequence). CDR3 DNA: TGTGCCACCAGCTCCTCCCTAGCGGGGCTCACAGATACGCAGTATTTT. Its protein product is CATSSSLAGLTDTQYF.

This clone showed up just a few times. The V and J genes are TRBV10-2 and TRBJ1-2, with D maybe TRBD1 (6 bases). The CDR3 is made up of 13 amino acids. The germline V gene encodes CDR1 WSHSY and CDR2 SAAADI. V dropped 4 bases and J dropped 5 bases, with 11 bases sitting between them. The CDR3 region has the DNA TGCGCCAGCAGTGGACAGGCTCTTTATGGCTACACCTTC. Protein: CASSGQALYGYTF.

This clone came up a few times. This chain connects TRBV7-9 to TRBJ1-2; D not certain. Trimming pared 5 bases from V and 5 bases from J, leaving 12 bases between. Per germline, CDR1 SEHNR and CDR2 FQNEAQ (reference sequence). The CDR3 extends over 13 amino acids. This CDR3 is CASSHHRGYGYTF. As DNA, the CDR3 is TGTGCCAGCAGCCATCACCGGGGTTATGGCTACACCTTC. Full variable domain (missing parts from reference TRBV7-9 and TRBJ1-2): DTGVSQNPRHKITKRGQNVTFRCDPISEHNRLYWYRQTLGQGPEFLTYFQNEAQLEKSRLLSDRFSAERPKGSFSTLEIQRTEQGDSAMYLCASSHHRGYGYTFGSGTRLTVV.

J is TRBJ2-6 and V is TRBV11-2; no reliable D call. Germline V gene sequence: CDR1 SGHAT, CDR2 FQNNGV. The CDR3 length is 17 residues. V lost 1 base and J lost 2, with 12 bases in between. Here the CDR3 reads CASSLGWSSAGANVLTF. DNA for the CDR3: TGTGCCAGCAGCTTAGGATGGTCGTCGGCTGGGGCCAACGTCCTGACTTTC.

The chain links TRBV7-3 to TRBJ1-1; TRBD1 matches at 9 bases. The trim removed 5 bases at V and 4 bases at J, leaving 8 bases unmatched. The CDR3 is 15 residues long. Looked up from germline, CDR1 is SGHTA and CDR2 is FQGTGA. CDR3 protein: CASSRQTGGGTEAFF. The CDR3 DNA follows: TGTGCCAGCAGCCGACAGACAGGGGGTGGCACTGAAGCTTTCTTT.

The chain employs TRBV28 and TRBJ2-3, with 8 bases lining up with TRBD2. In germline, CDR1 is MDHEN, CDR2 SYDVKM. This CDR3 is built from 18 residues. With V trimmed by 4 bases and J by 0 bases, 12 bases remained unmatched. CDR3 coding DNA: TGTGCCAGCAGTTCTTCTGAATATCAGCGGGAGAGCACAGATACGCAGTATTTT. Protein sequence: CASSSSEYQRESTDTQYF.

The gene calls are TRBV2 and TRBJ2-1; D is tentatively TRBD1 or TRBD2 (6 bases each). The CDR3 consists of 15 residues. V was shortened by 1 base and J by 0 bases, with 7 bases between the two germline ends. CDR1 and CDR2 (germline): SNHLY, FYNNEI. CDR3 nucleotides: TGTGCCAGCAGTGAAGGGGGGGCCTCCTACAATGAGCAGTTCTTC. Translating it yields CASSEGGASYNEQFF. Looking up the rest from reference TRBV2 and TRBJ2-1 gives the full variable domain: EPEVTQTPSHQVTQMGQEVILRCVPISNHLYFYWYRQILGQKVEFLVSFYNNEISEKSEIFDDQFSVERPDGSNFTLKIRSTKLEDSAMYFCASSEGGASYNEQFFGPGTRLTVL.

This chain uses TRBV7-8 with TRBJ1-2; tentatively, D is TRBD1 (6 bases). The V end lost 10 bases, the J end lost 3 bases, and 21 bases lay between the germline ends. The germline CDR1 and CDR2 sequences are SGHVS and FQNEAQ. The CDR3 is 15 amino acids. CDR3: CAILLSQGSDYGYTF. The DNA for the CDR3 is TGTGCCATCCTGCTCTCTCAGGGGTCGGACTATGGCTACACCTTC.

The chain's CDR3 is CASSPRQGRAEAFF. For the CDR3, the DNA is TGTGCCAGCTCACCACGACAGGGGAGAGCTGAAGCTTTCTTT. The V call is TRBV18, the J call TRBJ1-1; 8 bases agree with TRBD1. The CDR3 is 14 amino acids. The germline gives CDR1 KGHSH, CDR2 LQKENI. Trimming took 1 base from V and 6 from J; bases not matched to a gene: 4.

This CDR3 is CASSAPSGRVENEQFF. DNA for the CDR3: TGTGCCAGCAGCGCCCCTAGCGGGAGGGTAGAAAATGAGCAGTTCTTC. V and J are TRBV9 and TRBJ2-1, with 12 bases matching TRBD2. This CDR3 has 16 residues. Trimming removed 3 bases from V and 7 bases from J; junction bases left unmatched: 8. Per the germline V gene, CDR1 is SGDLS and CDR2 is YYNGEE.

The J gene is TRBJ1-5, the V gene TRBV19; no firm D call. Germline lookup yields CDR1 LNHDA and CDR2 SQIVND (reference sequence). The CDR3 is made up of 13 amino acids. Trimming pared 5 bases from V and 7 bases from J, leaving 12 bases between. The CDR3 here is CASSLDEIQPQHF. In nucleotides, the CDR3 is TGTGCCAGTAGTCTCGACGAAATCCAGCCCCAGCATTTT. Together with reference TRBV19 and TRBJ1-5, the CDR3 gives the full variable domain: DGGITQSPKYLFRKEGQNVTLSCEQNLNHDAMYWYRQDPGQGLRLIYYSQIVNDFQKGDIAEGYSVSREKKESFPLTVTSAQKNPTAFYLCASSLDEIQPQHFGDGTRLSIL.

This rearrangement joins TRBV29-1 to TRBJ2-2; 7 bases are shared with TRBD2. Germline V lookup: CDR1 SQVTM, CDR2 ANQGSEA. The CDR3 loop spans 15 amino acids. The J segment lost 6 bases and the V segment lost 7 bases, leaving 14 bases of the junction unmatched. CDR3 amino acids: CSAGVWAGDPGELFF. The CDR3 DNA reads as TGCAGCGCTGGGGTTTGGGCGGGAGACCCCGGGGAGCTGTTTTTT.

The genes are TRBV11-2 and TRBJ2-5; the D is unclear. In germline, CDR1 is SGHAT, CDR2 FQNNGV. There are 14 residues in the CDR3. V gave up 1 base and J gave up 2 bases, with 8 bases separating them. CDR3 amino acids: CASSLVSKQETQYF. CDR3 nucleotides: TGTGCCAGCAGCTTAGTTTCGAAACAAGAGACCCAGTACTTC. Variable domain in full (rest from reference TRBV11-2 and TRBJ2-5): EAGVAQSPRYKIIEKRQSVAFWCNPISGHATLYWYQQILGQGPKLLIQFQNNGVVDDSQLPKDRFSAERLKGVDSTLKIQPAKLEDSAVYLCASSLVSKQETQYFGPGTRLLVL.

This clone was counted between two and nine times. The chain employs TRBV10-3 and TRBJ1-1; 8 bases match TRBD1. The CDR3 runs 12 residues. The germline CDR1 and CDR2 sequences are ENHRY and SYGVKD. Trimming took 2 bases from V and 8 from J; bases not matched to a gene: 1. The CDR3: CAISERTGEAFF. The CDR3 region has the DNA TGTGCCATCAGTGAGAGGACAGGGGAAGCTTTCTTT.

This clone has a single count. The V and J genes are TRBV7-2 and TRBJ2-7, with TRBD2 as a possible D gene (5 bases). Trimming pared 1 base from V and 5 bases from J, leaving 12 bases between. The germline CDR1 and CDR2 sequences are SGHTA and FQGNSA. The CDR3 extends over 14 amino acids. The CDR3: CASSLDGDRDEQYF. The CDR3 nucleotides read TGTGCCAGCAGCTTAGACGGGGATAGAGACGAGCAGTACTTC.

V is TRBV4-3 and J is TRBJ2-6; TRBD1 agrees at 9 bases. The V and J ends lost 3 bases and 0 bases, in that order; junction bases with no gene match: 0. There are 16 residues in the CDR3. Germline CDR1 and CDR2: LGHNA and YSLEER. CDR3: CASSQTGGSGANVLTF. CDR3 nucleotide sequence: TGCGCCAGCAGCCAGACAGGGGGCTCTGGGGCCAACGTCCTGACTTTC.

The chain carries TRBV6-5 and TRBJ1-2; 10 bases map to TRBD1. V lost 6 bases, J lost 7 bases, and 8 bases stayed unmatched. Germline lookup yields CDR1 MNHEY and CDR2 SVGAGI. The CDR3 spans 14 residues. CDR3 nucleotides: TGTGCCAGCAGCTCGACAGGGGGCTTTTTTGGCTACACCTTC. It specifies CASSSTGGFFGYTF.

This clone was seen more than once but under ten times. The chain employs TRBV5-7 and TRBJ2-4; maybe TRBD2 (6 bases). TRBV5-7 is flagged as an ORF with uncertain function. The CDR3 contains 17 residues. Trimming pared 4 bases from V and 3 bases from J, leaving 20 bases between. The CDR3 DNA sequence: TGTGCCAGCAGCGGCGGGTGGAGGGATTGGGACAAAAACATTCAGTACTTC. Residues: CASSGGWRDWDKNIQYF.